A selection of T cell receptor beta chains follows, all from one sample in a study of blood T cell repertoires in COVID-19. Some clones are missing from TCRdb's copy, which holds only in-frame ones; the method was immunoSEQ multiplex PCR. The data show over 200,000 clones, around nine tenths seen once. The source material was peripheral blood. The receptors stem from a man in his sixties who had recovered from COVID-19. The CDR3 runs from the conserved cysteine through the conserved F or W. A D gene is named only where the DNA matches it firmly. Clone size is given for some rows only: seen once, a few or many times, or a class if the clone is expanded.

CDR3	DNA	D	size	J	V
CASSREPGTGMSRTYEQYF	TGTGCCAGTAGTAGAGAACCCGGGACAGGGATGAGTCGCACCTACGAGCAGTACTTC	TRBD1	NA	TRBJ2-7	TRBV19
CASSQGSSYGYTF	TGTGCCAGCAGCCAAGGCTCCAGCTATGGCTACACCTTC	NA	NA	TRBJ1-2	TRBV3-1/TRBV3-2
CSVTGWGETEAFF	TGCAGCGTGACAGGGTGGGGTGAGACTGAAGCTTTCTTT	TRBD1	NA	TRBJ1-1	TRBV29-1
CSVEQVDATQYF	TGCAGCGTTGAACAGGTAGATGCGACCCAGTACTTC	NA	NA	TRBJ2-5	TRBV29-1
CASSLGQGDYGYTF	TGTGCCAGCAGCTTAGGACAGGGGGACTATGGCTACACCTTC	TRBD1	NA	TRBJ1-2	TRBV11-2
CASKYLYGYTF	TGTGCCAGCAAATACCTATATGGCTACACCTTC	NA	NA	TRBJ1-2	TRBV28
CAISATGGETQYF	TGTGCCATCAGTGCGACAGGCGGGGAGACCCAGTACTTC	NA	NA	TRBJ2-5	TRBV10-3
CATSDRNPSGRHYNEQFF	TGTGCCACCAGTGACCGAAACCCTAGCGGGAGGCATTACAATGAGCAGTTCTTC	TRBD2	NA	TRBJ2-1	TRBV24-1
CAWSRGTSGSSVSYNEQFF	TGTGCCTGGAGCCGCGGGACTAGCGGGAGCTCGGTCTCCTACAATGAGCAGTTCTTC	TRBD2	NA	TRBJ2-1	TRBV30
CATSDSGRGQFF	TGTGCCACCAGCGATAGCGGGAGGGGGCAGTTCTTC	TRBD2	NA	TRBJ2-1	TRBV24-1
CASSLSRHTNYGYTF	TGTGCCAGCAGTTTATCCCGACATACTAACTATGGCTACACCTTC	NA	NA	TRBJ1-2	TRBV27
CAITSSLGVEAFF	TGTGCCATCACCAGTTCCCTCGGGGTTGAAGCTTTCTTT	NA	NA	TRBJ1-1	TRBV10-3
CASSLAAGGIQETQYF	TGCGCCAGCAGCTTGGCTGCGGGGGGGATTCAAGAGACCCAGTACTTC	TRBD2	NA	TRBJ2-5	TRBV5-1
CAWSVPITRGGPVEQYF	TGTGCCTGGAGTGTTCCTATAACCCGCGGGGGGCCCGTCGAGCAGTACTTC	TRBD2	few	TRBJ2-7	TRBV30
CASSQEKGPDEQFF	TGTGCCAGCAGCCAAGAGAAGGGGCCGGATGAGCAGTTCTTC	NA	NA	TRBJ2-1	TRBV4-2
CASSEAAVRSSNQPQHF	TGTGCCAGCAGTGAAGCGGCGGTAAGAAGTAGCAATCAGCCCCAGCATTTT	NA	NA	TRBJ1-5	TRBV6-1
CASSEQGGRSTEAFF	TGCGCCAGCAGCGAACAGGGGGGTCGGAGCACTGAAGCTTTCTTT	TRBD1	NA	TRBJ1-1	TRBV5-1
CATSERGLAQETQYF	TGTGCCACCAGTGAACGGGGTCTGGCTCAAGAGACCCAGTACTTC	NA	NA	TRBJ2-5	TRBV24-1
CASSDWLAAYNEQFF	TGTGCCAGCAGTGATTGGCTAGCAGCCTACAATGAGCAGTTCTTC	NA	NA	TRBJ2-1	TRBV6-1
CASSSTGAQETQYF	TGTGCCAGCAGCTCAACGGGGGCCCAAGAGACCCAGTACTTC	NA	NA	TRBJ2-5	TRBV7-3
CASSLASGNGYEQYF	TGTGCCAGCAGCCTCGCTAGCGGGAATGGCTACGAGCAGTACTTC	TRBD2	many	TRBJ2-7	TRBV3-1/TRBV3-2
CASSLAPNRNTEAFF	TGTGCCAGCAGCTTAGCGCCGAACAGGAACACTGAAGCTTTCTTT	NA	NA	TRBJ1-1	TRBV7-2
CASTGQAAGESYEQYF	TGTGCCAGCACGGGCCAAGCAGCGGGGGAGTCCTACGAGCAGTACTTC	TRBD2	NA	TRBJ2-7	TRBV28
CASSFQGVGETQYF	TGTGCCAGCAGCTTTCAGGGTGTAGGAGAGACCCAGTACTTC	NA	NA	TRBJ2-5	TRBV5-5
CASSRGAQGTEAFF	TGTGCCAGCAGTCGGGGGGCCCAGGGCACTGAAGCTTTCTTT	NA	NA	TRBJ1-1	TRBV2
CASSLEGGKNTGELFF	TGTGCCAGCAGCTTGGAGGGCGGGAAAAACACCGGGGAGCTGTTTTTT	NA	NA	TRBJ2-2	TRBV5-4
CASSERSSRDF	TGTGCCAGCAGTGAAAGGAGCTCCAGGGATTTT	NA	once	TRBJ1-3	TRBV2
CAWSADSYNEQFF	TGTGCCTGGAGTGCTGACAGCTACAATGAGCAGTTCTTC	NA	NA	TRBJ2-1	TRBV30
CATSDHNFSQYF	TGTGCCACCAGTGATCATAACTTCTCGCAGTACTTC	NA	NA	TRBJ2-7	TRBV24-1
CASSLTGGGLYGYTF	TGTGCCAGCAGCCTTACAGGGGGGGGCCTCTATGGCTACACCTTC	TRBD1	NA	TRBJ1-2	TRBV5-4
CASSFISGGQETQYF	TGTGCCAGCAGCTTTATTTCCGGGGGCCAAGAGACCCAGTACTTC	NA	NA	TRBJ2-5	TRBV7-2
CAWSTGSTYEQYF	TGTGCCTGGAGCACGGGGAGCACCTACGAGCAGTACTTC	NA	NA	TRBJ2-7	TRBV30
CATVSGELFF	TGTGCCACCGTCTCGGGGGAGCTGTTTTTT	NA	NA	TRBJ2-2	TRBV24-1
CASSLYPDGRGETQYF	TGTGCCAGCAGTTTATACCCGGACGGTCGGGGGGAGACCCAGTACTTC	NA	NA	TRBJ2-5	TRBV28
CASSQGAVQYF	TGTGCCAGCAGCCAGGGGGCTGTTCAGTACTTC	NA	NA	TRBJ2-7	TRBV4-2
CASSYNRVGLNTEAFF	TGTGCCAGCAGCTACAACAGGGTGGGACTGAACACTGAAGCTTTCTTT	NA	few	TRBJ1-1	TRBV7-2